This TCR beta chain was found in a study of CD8 T cells in ankylosing spondylitis. Study findings and constraints: A TCR beta motif of eight or nine highly homologous variants seemed to mark ankylosing spondylitis blood.

Molecular-barcoded quantitative 5'-RACE produced these TCR beta libraries. From the 5' RACE reads, TCRdb called clonotypes with MiXCR, one entry per CDR3 protein. The sample lists roughly 440,000 distinct CDR3 sequences, roughly 15% occurring once. CDR3 length: 13 amino acids. The germline V gene encodes CDR1 LGHDT and CDR2 YNNKEL (reference sequence). V lost 4 bases to trimming and J lost 10 bases, with 13 bases between them. With respect to this clonotype: Its matching antigen is unknown.

Sequenced input: blood, either unsorted or a sorted T cell fraction (not recorded which). The J gene is TRBJ2-2, the V gene TRBV3-1, with a possible D match to TRBD2 (5 bases). This TCR was recovered from a male donor with ankylosing spondylitis. For the CDR3, the DNA is TGTGCCAGCAGCCCTCGCACTAGAATGGAGCTGTTTTTT. It specifies CASSPRTRMELFF.